This record covers a single T cell receptor beta chain. Its antigen is undetermined. In germline, CDR1 is LNHNV, CDR2 YYDKDF (reference sequence). With 3 bases clipped from V and 7 bases from J, the junction kept 20 bases outside the gene matches. The CDR3 covers 21 residues. The data are from a study of cytomegalovirus exposure and HLA in healthy donors. Study-wide context: Both the 95 to 150 validation repertoires and the 550 to 750 first-cohort repertoires used the same platform, as reported by a later analysis. Findings and caveats of the study: Confirmation was obtained in vitro that a few CMV-associated chains are specific for CMV antigens. According to the study, roughly 160 TCR beta chains were cytomegalovirus-associated. The tendency of first-cohort TCR clusters to co-occur in the 120 or so validation repertoires was the finding of a later analysis.

Clones were read by immunoSEQ multiplex PCR, and TCRdb kept only the in-frame ones, dropping some. The sample comprises under 80,000 clones, roughly 94% of which are singletons, and 2.5% to 3.5% rests with the top ten. The V call is TRBV15, the J call TRBJ2-1; 14 bases are shared with TRBD2. The sample consisted of PBMCs. The clonotype was recovered from a woman between 18 and 30 years old in good health and CMV-seropositive. CDR3 protein: CATSSGGRWTSGRTRGNEQFF. CDR3 nucleotides: TGTGCCACCAGCAGCGGCGGGAGATGGACTAGCGGGAGGACTAGGGGAAATGAGCAGTTCTTC.